These 16 T cell receptor beta chains were all obtained from the same sample, sequenced in a study of neurological immune-mediated disorders. In TCRdb, the 5' RACE reads were re-called with MiXCR into one record per CDR3 protein. The sample gives around 44,000 distinct CDR3 sequences, roughly 2.5% of which show up once; around 12% is in the top ten. Sequenced input: PBMCs. Every receptor here comes from a man younger than 40 with multiple sclerosis.

This clonotype was recorded many times. The rearrangement uses TRBV2 and TRBJ1-1; 9 positions match TRBD1. Trimming cost V 0 bases and J 4 bases; bases outside gene matches: 12. This CDR3 has 18 amino acids. The germline CDR1 and CDR2 sequences are SNHLY and FYNNEI. The CDR3 loop is CASSEAAGFGTGSTEAFF. In nucleotides, the CDR3 is TGTGCCAGCAGTGAAGCCGCCGGTTTCGGGACAGGGAGCACTGAAGCTTTCTTT.

Ten or more counts support this clonotype. The chain uses TRBV5-6 and TRBJ1-2; D unresolved. V was cut by 5 bases and J by 4 bases, with 15 bases left in between. Germline CDR1 is SGHDT and CDR2 is YYEEEE. The CDR3 totals 14 residues. Here the CDR3 DNA reads TGTGCCAGCAGTCCGACGCAACCCTCCTATGGCTACACCTTC. Its translation: CASSPTQPSYGYTF.

The V call is TRBV6-6, the J call TRBJ2-7; no definite D call. Germline loops: CDR1 MNHNY, CDR2 SVGAGI (reference sequence). The CDR3 has 12 amino acids. Deletions cut 6 bases from V and 6 bases from J, with 12 bases between. CDR3 amino acids: CASSDDWFEQYF. Written as DNA, the CDR3 is TGTGCCAGCAGCGATGACTGGTTCGAGCAGTACTTC.

This clonotype was detected many times. The genes are TRBV18 and TRBJ2-1; TRBD2 matches at 10 bases. With V trimmed by 10 bases and J by 7 bases, 7 bases remained unmatched. The CDR3 runs to 13 residues. CDR1 and CDR2 (germline): KGHSH, LQKENI. CDR3 amino acids: CATTGTSANEQFF. Here the CDR3 DNA reads TGTGCCACCACCGGGACTAGCGCGAATGAGCAGTTCTTC. The whole variable domain, filled in from reference TRBV18 and TRBJ2-1, reads NAGVMQNPRHLVRRRGQEARLRCSPMKGHSHVYWYRQLPEEGLKFMVYLQKENIIDESGMPKERFSAEFPKEGPSILRIQQVVRGDSAAYFCATTGTSANEQFFGPGTRLTVL.

This clonotype was picked up many times. The chain employs TRBV28 and TRBJ1-2; 7 nucleotides align to TRBD1. In germline, CDR1 is MDHEN, CDR2 SYDVKM. This CDR3 has 13 amino acids. Trimming removed 7 bases from V and 7 bases from J; junction bases left unmatched: 9. The CDR3 region is CASTVDRAVGYTF. The CDR3 DNA reads TGTGCCAGCACCGTCGACAGGGCGGTTGGCTACACCTTC.

There are many counts of this clonotype. This chain links TRBV20-1 with TRBJ1-2; D is possibly TRBD1 (6 bases). The germline gives CDR1 DFQATT, CDR2 SNEGSKA (reference sequence). With 4 bases removed from V and 4 bases from J, the gap between germline ends came to 16 bases. This CDR3 contains 14 residues. The CDR3 DNA is TGCAGTGCTAAGGACAGCTGGGGGCTCTATGGCTACACCTTC. Its protein product is CSAKDSWGLYGYTF.

The sample holds many counts of this clonotype. CDR3 nucleotides: TGTGCCAGCAGTTACTCGAAGGAGACCCAGTACTTC. This codes for CASSYSKETQYF. V usage is TRBV6-2 or TRBV6-3 and J usage is TRBJ2-5; no reliable D call. Trimming took off 0 bases at V and 5 bases at J, with 4 bases between the two ends. The CDR3 sequence is 12 residues long. Germline CDR1 reads MNHEY; CDR2 reads SVGEGT.

This clonotype was observed at least ten times. V usage is TRBV20-1 and J usage is TRBJ1-4, with 8 bases aligning to TRBD1. Germline-derived CDR1 and CDR2 are DFQATT and SNEGSKA (reference sequence). V dropped 2 bases and J dropped 7; count of bases not matched to a gene: 9. This CDR3 comprises 15 residues. CDR3 coding DNA: TGCAGTGCTAGACATTCAGGGGGCGCGGGTGAAAAACTGTTTTTT. Translating it yields CSARHSGGAGEKLFF.

The chain couples TRBV4-1 to TRBJ2-3; 13 bases match TRBD2. The CDR3 runs to 17 residues. V shed 3 bases, J shed 5 bases, and the junction held 8 bases outside the gene matches. Germline loops: CDR1 MGHRA, CDR2 YSYEKL. CDR3: CASSHSTSGGAEDTQYF. Here the CDR3 DNA reads TGCGCCAGCAGCCATAGCACTAGCGGGGGGGCGGAAGATACGCAGTATTTT.

This sequence joins TRBV4-3 and TRBJ1-1; D is unresolved. Trimming pared 4 bases from V and 7 bases from J, leaving 10 bases between. From germline, CDR1 is LGHNA and CDR2 YSLEER. The CDR3 has 12 amino acids. The CDR3 coding sequence is TGCGCCAGCAGCCGCGTAGGTTATGAAGCTTTCTTT. Amino acid sequence: CASSRVGYEAFF.

There are a few counts of this clonotype. This sequence joins TRBV20-1 and TRBJ2-5; D call uncertain. This CDR3 has 11 residues. Trimming removed 3 bases from V and 5 bases from J, with 7 bases in between. The germline V gene has CDR1 DFQATT and CDR2 SNEGSKA (reference sequence). CDR3 loop: CSASFPETQYF. CDR3 coding DNA: TGCAGTGCTAGCTTCCCTGAGACCCAGTACTTC.

This clonotype was detected many times. The chain joins TRBV5-1 to TRBJ1-6; D gene ambiguous. In germline, CDR1 is SGHRS, CDR2 YFSETQ. Trimming left V 1 base short and J 9 bases short, with 17 bases between. This CDR3 is 16 amino acids long. The CDR3 is CASSLTQTSAVSPLHF. The CDR3, as DNA: TGCGCCAGCAGCTTGACACAGACTTCGGCGGTTTCACCCCTCCACTTT.

This clonotype was seen ten or more times. This chain uses TRBV20-1 with TRBJ1-1, with D possibly TRBD1 on 5 matching bases. In germline, CDR1 is DFQATT, CDR2 SNEGSKA (reference sequence). The CDR3 consists of 14 residues. Trimming cost V 5 bases and J 1 base, with 14 bases left between them. CDR3 DNA sequence: TGCAGTGCTTCTCGGGAGGGACGGAACACTGAAGCTTTCTTT. It codes for CSASREGRNTEAFF.

The CDR3 sequence is CSARDLLGGEYEQFF. CDR3 in DNA: TGCAGTGCTAGAGATCTGCTAGGGGGCGAATATGAGCAGTTCTTC. The rearrangement links TRBV20-1 to TRBJ2-1, with 7 positions matching TRBD1. J gave up 8 bases and V 0 bases, and 10 bases lay outside the gene matches. Germline CDR1 and CDR2: DFQATT and SNEGSKA (reference sequence). The CDR3 contains 15 residues.

This clonotype has at least ten counts. This chain links TRBV4-1 with TRBJ2-2; D is unclear. V was trimmed by 1 base and J by 0 bases, leaving 6 bases between them. Germline loops: CDR1 MGHRA, CDR2 YSYEKL. The CDR3 length is 15 residues. CDR3 residues: CASSQGLTNTGELFF. DNA of the CDR3: TGCGCCAGCAGCCAAGGACTTACGAACACCGGGGAGCTGTTTTTT.

This clonotype was seen repeatedly, ten times or more. The rearrangement joins TRBV3-1 to TRBJ1-6; possible D gene TRBD1, 5 bases. This CDR3 contains 16 residues. Per germline, CDR1 LGHDT and CDR2 YNNKEL (reference sequence). V was clipped by 1 base and J by 9 bases, with 16 bases between them. CDR3: CASSQATTGVSSPLHF. In nucleotides, the CDR3 is TGTGCCAGCAGCCAAGCCACCACAGGCGTTTCTTCACCCCTCCACTTT.